The entry below gives a single T cell receptor (beta chain) sequence along with its context. This sample stems from a study of T cell responses to AZD1222 COVID-19 vaccine. Repertoires were generated with immunoSEQ multiplex PCR, while TCRdb's copy carries only in-frame clones and drops some. Among 90,000 to 120,000 clones listed, over 90% were seen once. The CDR3 loop spans 14 amino acids. Per germline, CDR1 MNHEY and CDR2 SVGAGI. V was pared by 4 bases and J by 4 bases, with 13 bases between. The receptor's source is an adult in good health. V and J are TRBV6-5 and TRBJ1-2; D unclear. The sample was peripheral blood, taken on day 0 of AZD1222 vaccination. The CDR3 sequence: CASSFATSSYGYTF. The CDR3 DNA sequence: TGTGCCAGCAGTTTCGCAACATCTTCCTATGGCTACACCTTC.